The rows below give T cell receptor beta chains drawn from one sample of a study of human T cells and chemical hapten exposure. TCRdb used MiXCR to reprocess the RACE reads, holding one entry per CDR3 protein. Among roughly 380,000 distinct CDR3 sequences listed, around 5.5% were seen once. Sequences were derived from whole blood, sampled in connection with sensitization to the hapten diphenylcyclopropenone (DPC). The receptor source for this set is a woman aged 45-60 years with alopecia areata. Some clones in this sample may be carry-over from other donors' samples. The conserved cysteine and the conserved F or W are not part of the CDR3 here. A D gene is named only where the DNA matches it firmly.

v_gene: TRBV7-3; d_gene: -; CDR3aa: ASSLGFTETQY
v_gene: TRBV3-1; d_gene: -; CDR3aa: ASSQVLRDKGSPLH
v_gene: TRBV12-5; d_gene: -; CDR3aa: ASAGQPSTDTQY
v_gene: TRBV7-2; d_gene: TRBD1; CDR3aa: ASSLAPGTGSDTQY
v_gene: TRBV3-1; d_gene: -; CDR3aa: ASSPQETPQY
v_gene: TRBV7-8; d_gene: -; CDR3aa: ASSFSDRFYGYT
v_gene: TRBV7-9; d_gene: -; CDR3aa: VQAAGVNTEAF
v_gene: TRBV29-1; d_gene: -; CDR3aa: SVRGAGTEAF
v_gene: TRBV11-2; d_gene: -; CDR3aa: ASSLWGRETDTQY
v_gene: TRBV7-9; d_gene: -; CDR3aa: ASSPLTSDGNYGYT
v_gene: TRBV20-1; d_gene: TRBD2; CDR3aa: SARPVAGGPWELF
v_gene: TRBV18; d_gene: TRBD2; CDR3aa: ASSPAAGVTEQY
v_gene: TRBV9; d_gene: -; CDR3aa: ASSVGEISNQPQH
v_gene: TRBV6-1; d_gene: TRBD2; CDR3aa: ASSPTSGGGTYNEQF
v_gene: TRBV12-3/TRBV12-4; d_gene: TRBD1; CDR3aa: ASTEDRDRDQPQH
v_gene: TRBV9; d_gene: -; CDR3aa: ASSVGAVYNEQF
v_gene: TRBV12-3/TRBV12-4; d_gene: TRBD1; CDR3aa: ASSPIISTGLNTEAF